This T cell receptor beta chain originates from a study of blood T cell repertoires in COVID-19. Study context: T cells, B-cell-depleted T cells, or PBMCs supplied cDNA or gDNA.

V dropped 0 bases and J dropped 5; count of bases not matched to a gene: 4. Germline CDR1 is LNHNV and CDR2 is YYDKDF (reference sequence). This CDR3 is built from 16 residues. This clone was recorded once. The repertoire was sequenced with immunoSEQ multiplex PCR; TCRdb's copy has only in-frame clones and lacks some. This table has 35,000 to 40,000 clones, around 90% appearing once. Sequencing used peripheral blood. The chain recombines TRBV15 with TRBJ2-3; 11 nucleotides line up with TRBD2. The sequence was collected from a human donor in a cohort sampled during active COVID-19. The DNA for the CDR3 is TGTGCCACCAGCAGAGATTTAGCGGGGGGGCTAGATACGCAGTATTTT. It translates to CATSRDLAGGLDTQYF.